This note documents a single T cell receptor beta chain sequence. Its antigen is not known. Germline V gene lookup returns CDR1 MDHEN and CDR2 SYDVKM. Trimming cost V 3 bases and J 12 bases, with 15 bases left between them. This CDR3 region has 12 residues. The data are from a study of T cell responses to AZD1222 COVID-19 vaccine. The study, taken as a whole, reports: When two AZD1222 doses had been given, Spike-specific TCR breadth and depth rose.

Generated by immunoSEQ multiplex PCR, the TCRdb table keeps only in-frame clones and is missing some. The profile shows under 150,000 clones, 92% of them singletons. The receptor was isolated from an adult who received the AZD1222 COVID-19 vaccine. The sample consisted of peripheral blood, taken 28 days after the second AZD1222 dose. The chain has TRBV28 and TRBJ2-7; D gene unclear. Here the CDR3 DNA reads TGTGCCAGCAGTTTTAAGGTCCCCTGGGGGTACTTC. Its protein is CASSFKVPWGYF.